One sample yielded the 32 T cell receptor beta chains listed below, sequenced in a study of shared clonotypes between healthy human individuals. The data were produced by immunoSEQ multiplex PCR, yet TCRdb's version contains in-frame clones alone and is incomplete. The profile covers approximately 530,000 clones, with approximately 95% appearing a single time and approximately 0.062% taken by the ten largest. Sequenced: naive CD4+ T cells sorted from blood. Stated subset: CD45RA+ positively selected. Every receptor here comes from a woman between 25 and 40 years old in good health.

The chain couples TRBV6-1 to TRBJ1-3; 9 nucleotides agree with TRBD1. This CDR3 spans 14 amino acids. Germline V lookup: CDR1 MNHNS, CDR2 SASEGT. The V and J ends lost 6 bases and 3 bases, in that order; junction bases with no gene match: 3. CDR3 nucleotides: TGTGCCAGCAGACAGGGGGCAGGTGGAAACACCATATATTTT. Translating it yields CASRQGAGGNTIYF.

The chain carries TRBV28 and TRBJ1-1; D uncertain. Trimming stripped 3 bases from V and 4 bases from J, with 9 bases between. This CDR3 comprises 13 residues. The germline V gene has CDR1 MDHEN and CDR2 SYDVKM. The CDR3 nucleotides read TGTGCCAGCAGTTTGGGCAGGCCCACTGAAGCTTTCTTT. Amino acid sequence: CASSLGRPTEAFF.

The V call is TRBV28, the J call TRBJ1-5; D is ambiguous. This CDR3 spans 12 amino acids. Looked up from germline, CDR1 is MDHEN and CDR2 is SYDVKM. Trimming removed 4 bases from V and 3 bases from J, with 4 bases in between. CDR3 loop: CASSSFNQPQHF. The CDR3 DNA follows: TGTGCCAGCAGTTCATTCAATCAGCCCCAGCATTTT.

This chain links TRBV2 with TRBJ2-1; 11 bases line up with TRBD1. The CDR3 extends over 13 amino acids. The V gene's germline CDR1 is SNHLY and CDR2 FYNNEI. Trimming took 6 bases from V and 8 from J; bases not matched to a gene: 3. The CDR3: CASSRDRGDEQFF. CDR3 nucleotides: TGTGCCAGCAGCAGGGACAGGGGGGATGAGCAGTTCTTC.

The chain joins TRBV19 to TRBJ1-5, with TRBD1 matching over 10 bases. The CDR3 has 14 amino acids. The J segment lost 7 bases and the V segment lost 5 bases, leaving 5 bases of the junction unmatched. The germline V gene encodes CDR1 LNHDA and CDR2 SQIVND (reference sequence). CDR3 coding DNA: TGTGCCAGTAGTCCTAGGACAGGGGGACAGCCCCAGCATTTT. As protein: CASSPRTGGQPQHF.

V is TRBV13 and J is TRBJ2-5; D ambiguous. The J call may be incorrect, as the DNA end agrees better with TRBJ2-7. This CDR3 has 14 residues. Per germline, CDR1 PRHDT and CDR2 FYEKMQ (reference sequence). Here the CDR3 DNA reads TGTGCCAGCAGCCCCGGGCAGGTGGGGTACGAGCAGTACTTC. Protein sequence: CASSPGQVGYEQYF.

The chain has TRBV4-2 and TRBJ2-4; D could derive from TRBD1 or TRBD2 (6 bases each). The V gene's germline CDR1 is LGHNA and CDR2 YNFKEQ. The CDR3 extends over 15 amino acids. Trimming cost V 4 bases and J 5 bases, with 15 bases left between them. CDR3 residues: CASSRQQRGENIQYF. As DNA, the CDR3 is TGTGCCAGCAGCCGCCAACAGAGGGGGGAAAACATTCAGTACTTC.

The J gene is TRBJ2-5, the V gene TRBV12-2. TRBV12-2 is described as a pseudogene. The CDR3 has 14 residues. The CDR3 reads CASRLAGPLETQYF. As DNA, the CDR3 is TGTGCAAGTCGCTTAGCCGGACCCCTGGAGACCCAGTACTTC.

J is TRBJ2-5 and V is TRBV10-3; 7 nucleotides match TRBD1. V lost 0 bases to trimming and J lost 2 bases; unmatched junction nucleotides: 6. CDR3 length equals 16 residues. Looked up from germline, CDR1 is ENHRY and CDR2 is SYGVKD. The CDR3 nucleotides read TGTGCCATCAGTGAGTCCTTTGGCAGGGGGCAAGAGACCCAGTACTTC. It is translated as CAISESFGRGQETQYF.

This rearrangement joins TRBV11-2 to TRBJ2-3; D not certain. V lost 2 bases, J lost 6 bases, and 9 bases lay in between. Germline V gene data show CDR1 as SGHAT and CDR2 as FQNNGV. This CDR3 spans 13 amino acids. The CDR3 here is CASSLSPVDTQYF. CDR3 nucleotides: TGTGCCAGCAGCTTATCCCCGGTGGATACGCAGTATTTT. The whole variable domain, filled in from reference TRBV11-2 and TRBJ2-3, reads EAGVAQSPRYKIIEKRQSVAFWCNPISGHATLYWYQQILGQGPKLLIQFQNNGVVDDSQLPKDRFSAERLKGVDSTLKIQPAKLEDSAVYLCASSLSPVDTQYFGPGTRLTVL.

Worth noting for this clone: Other DNA sequences in the same sample also yield this CDR3. The V call is TRBV11-2, the J call TRBJ2-7, with D maybe TRBD2 (5 bases). This CDR3 is 12 amino acids long. Germline CDR1 is SGHAT and CDR2 is FQNNGV. V shed 4 bases and J shed 4 bases, with 8 bases lying between them. CDR3 sequence: CASSSTGYEQYF. As DNA, the CDR3 is TGTGCCAGCAGCTCCACGGGGTACGAGCAGTACTTC.

The CDR3 reads CATGLTNEKLFF. The CDR3 bases are TGTGCAACGGGGTTGACTAATGAAAAACTGTTTTTT. This rearrangement joins TRBV28 to TRBJ1-4, with no clear D. The germline V gene encodes CDR1 MDHEN and CDR2 SYDVKM. This CDR3 is 12 amino acids long.

This clone was recorded once. The V call is TRBV28, the J call TRBJ2-5; either TRBD1 or TRBD2 may fit D (5 bases each). Trimming shortened V by 3 bases and J by 2 bases, and 7 bases separated the two germline ends. CDR1 MDHEN and CDR2 SYDVKM come from the germline V gene. The CDR3 runs 13 residues. The CDR3 DNA is TGTGCCAGCAGTTTGGGGGTTCAAGAGACCCAGTACTTC. Its protein is CASSLGVQETQYF.

The chain carries TRBV6-1 and TRBJ2-4, with 9 positions matching TRBD2. The CDR3 runs 15 residues. The junction had 5 bases not matched to a gene; V was cut back by 1 base and J by 7 bases. CDR1 and CDR2 from the germline V gene are MNHNS and SASEGT. CDR3 sequence reads: CASSEVGGLANIQYF. The DNA of the CDR3 is TGTGCCAGCAGTGAAGTAGGGGGACTAGCCAACATTCAGTACTTC.

This clone was detected once. The chain is built from TRBV7-9 and TRBJ2-3; TRBD2 matches 14 bases. The ends lost 5 bases at V and 4 bases at J; junction bases unmatched: 8. Germline assignment: CDR1 SEHNR and CDR2 FQNEAQ (reference sequence). The CDR3 is 17 amino acids. The CDR3, as DNA: TGTGCCAGCAGCCAAGGACTAGCGGGAGGCTGGCCAGATACGCAGTATTTT. It translates to CASSQGLAGGWPDTQYF.

The CDR3 bases are TGTGCCAGCAGCAAACCAGGGACAGGGTTAGTGACCGGGGAGCTGTTTTTT. Translating it yields CASSKPGTGLVTGELFF. The chain couples TRBV5-4 to TRBJ2-2; the match to TRBD1 covers 9 bases. The CDR3 length is 17 residues. From germline, CDR1 is SGHNT and CDR2 YYREEE (reference sequence). J lost 5 bases, V lost 4 bases, and 12 bases had no gene match.

The rearrangement links TRBV19 to TRBJ2-2; D might be TRBD1 (6 bases). Trimming took off 6 bases at V and 0 bases at J, with 8 bases between the two ends. The CDR3 is made up of 14 amino acids. CDR1 is LNHDA, CDR2 SQIVND, per germline (reference sequence). The CDR3 DNA reads as TGTGCCAGTAGACAGGGTGCGAACACCGGGGAGCTGTTTTTT. Its protein product is CASRQGANTGELFF.

The chain links TRBV5-1 to TRBJ1-2; no reliable D call. Germline V lookup: CDR1 SGHRS, CDR2 YFSETQ. This CDR3 comprises 14 residues. V was trimmed by 0 bases and J by 4 bases, leaving 10 bases between them. The CDR3 DNA reads as TGCGCCAGCAGCTTGGCAGGATCGGGCTATGGCTACACCTTC. This sequence encodes CASSLAGSGYGYTF.

The J gene is TRBJ2-2, the V gene TRBV7-9; no definite D call. Germline loops: CDR1 SEHNR, CDR2 FQNEAQ (reference sequence). This CDR3 has 16 residues. Trimming cost V 5 bases and J 6 bases, with 19 bases left between them. As DNA, the CDR3 is TGTGCCAGCAGCCCCCCCGACAAGCAGGTTTCCGGGGAGCTGTTTTTT. It translates to CASSPPDKQVSGELFF.

This clone showed up just once. The genes are TRBV6-1 and TRBJ2-4; 7 nucleotides align to TRBD1. CDR1 and CDR2 (germline): MNHNS, SASEGT. V dropped 4 bases and J dropped 1; count of bases not matched to a gene: 10. CDR3 length equals 17 residues. CDR3 in amino acids: CASSALTGSSAKNIQYF. The CDR3 nucleotides read TGTGCCAGCAGTGCACTGACAGGGAGTTCTGCCAAAAACATTCAGTACTTC.

The genes are TRBV28 and TRBJ1-4; TRBD1 matches 8 bases. This CDR3 is 15 amino acids long. V lost 2 bases, J lost 6 bases, and 5 bases stayed unmatched. Germline-derived CDR1 and CDR2 are MDHEN and SYDVKM. The CDR3 region has the DNA TGTGCCAGCAGTTTAATCAGGGGGCAGGATGAAAAACTGTTTTTT. Its protein product is CASSLIRGQDEKLFF.

V is TRBV29-1 and J is TRBJ2-4; the D gene is possibly TRBD1 (6 bases). V lost 6 bases and J 4 bases, leaving 10 bases between the germline ends. The CDR3 runs to 12 residues. CDR1 and CDR2 (germline): SQVTM, ANQGSEA. CDR3 coding DNA: TGCAGCGTAACAGGGTTAAAAAACATTCAGTACTTC. Amino acids: CSVTGLKNIQYF.

CDR3 nucleotide sequence: TGTGCCAGCAGCCAATTGGGACAGGGACGCGGCACTGAAGCTTTCTTT. Residues: CASSQLGQGRGTEAFF. The rearrangement joins TRBV28 to TRBJ1-1; 9 bases align to TRBD1. The CDR3 contains 16 residues. V trimming: 6 bases; J trimming: 4 bases; junction bases outside the gene matches: 12. Germline values: CDR1 MDHEN, CDR2 SYDVKM.

V usage is TRBV18 and J usage is TRBJ1-4; D gene ambiguous. The germline V gene encodes CDR1 KGHSH and CDR2 LQKENI. V was cut by 6 bases and J by 6 bases, with 14 bases left in between. The CDR3 length is 14 residues. CDR3 nucleotide sequence: TGTGCCAGCTCCTACGGTTTGAACGATGAAAAACTGTTTTTT. Protein: CASSYGLNDEKLFF.

About this clone itself: This sample also contains other DNA sequences that code for the same CDR3. The rearrangement joins TRBV7-9 to TRBJ2-1; 7 bases are shared with TRBD2. The germline gives CDR1 SEHNR, CDR2 FQNEAQ (reference sequence). V was clipped by 5 bases and J by 3 bases; unmatched bases: 7. The CDR3 is made up of 15 amino acids. The CDR3 DNA reads TGTGCCAGCAGCCTCCTGGCGGGAGTCTACAATGAGCAGTTCTTC. Its translation is CASSLLAGVYNEQFF. The variable domain in full, with the rest retrieved from reference TRBV7-9 and TRBJ2-1, is DTGVSQNPRHKITKRGQNVTFRCDPISEHNRLYWYRQTLGQGPEFLTYFQNEAQLEKSRLLSDRFSAERPKGSFSTLEIQRTEQGDSAMYLCASSLLAGVYNEQFFGPGTRLTVL.

The V call is TRBV7-6, the J call TRBJ2-1, with 8 bases aligning to TRBD2. V was pared by 5 bases and J by 5 bases, with 8 bases of the junction left unmatched. CDR1 is SGHVS, CDR2 FNYEAQ, per germline. CDR3 length: 15 residues. DNA of the CDR3: TGTGCCAGCAGCAAACTAGCGGTTCCCAACAATGAGCAGTTCTTC. This translates into CASSKLAVPNNEQFF.

The chain links TRBV28 to TRBJ1-1, with unresolved D. Trimming removed 3 bases from V and 5 bases from J, with 7 bases in between. This CDR3 contains 12 residues. Germline CDR1 is MDHEN and CDR2 is SYDVKM. CDR3 bases: TGTGCCAGCAGTTTCGGCGTGACTGAAGCTTTCTTT. Encoded protein: CASSFGVTEAFF.

The J gene is TRBJ2-7, the V gene TRBV27, with 9 bases that match TRBD1. V lost 3 bases and J lost 2; bases outside the gene matches: 14. Per germline, CDR1 MNHEY and CDR2 SMNVEV (reference sequence). CDR3 length: 18 residues. CDR3 region: CASSLRRDRVLSTYEQYF. The CDR3, as DNA: TGTGCCAGCAGTTTGCGCAGGGACAGGGTCCTCTCAACCTACGAGCAGTACTTC.

With respect to this clone: Germline and junction disagree at one end, which may indicate a read error. This chain links TRBV19 with TRBJ2-3, with D tentatively TRBD2 (5 bases). CDR1 and CDR2 (germline): LNHDA, SQIVND (reference sequence). The CDR3 covers 14 residues. As DNA, the CDR3 is TGTGCCAGTAGTCCGCGGACTGGCACGGATACGCAGTATTTT. Translating it yields CASSPRTGTDTQYF.

On this clone: The sample contains more than one DNA sequence encoding this CDR3. This chain uses TRBV5-1 with TRBJ2-3; 9 bases are a match to TRBD2. V trimming: 1 base; J trimming: 0 bases; junction bases outside the gene matches: 0. From germline, CDR1 is SGHRS and CDR2 YFSETQ. This CDR3 is 15 amino acids long. The CDR3 DNA is TGCGCCAGCAGCTTGACTAGCGGGAGCACAGATACGCAGTATTTT. Its translation is CASSLTSGSTDTQYF.

This clone came up a few times. The rearrangement links TRBV28 to TRBJ2-5; D is perhaps TRBD1 (6 bases). Germline loops: CDR1 MDHEN, CDR2 SYDVKM. The CDR3 covers 14 residues. Trimming removed 5 bases at V and 5 bases at J, with 15 bases between. The CDR3 region has the DNA TGTGCCAGCAGTATGGGACAACGGTTGGAGACCCAGTACTTC. It codes for CASSMGQRLETQYF. Full variable domain (missing parts from reference TRBV28 and TRBJ2-5): DVKVTQSSRYLVKRTGEKVFLECVQDMDHENMFWYRQDPGLGLRLIYFSYDVKMKEKGDIPEGYSVSREKKERFSLILESASTNQTSMYLCASSMGQRLETQYFGPGTRLLVL.

The chain is built from TRBV23-1 and TRBJ2-7; perhaps TRBD1 as D (5 bases). TRBV23-1 has ORF status, its function being uncertain. The CDR3 length is 13 residues. Trimming stripped 4 bases from V and 2 bases from J, with 9 bases between. The CDR3 reads CASSRDSTYEQYF. Written as DNA, the CDR3 is TGCGCCAGCAGTCGAGACAGTACCTACGAGCAGTACTTC.